The 30 T cell receptor beta chains reported below all come from one sample, sequenced in a study of CD8+ T cells in alopecia areata (dated by TCRdb to about 2018). This sample's time point label indicates: 24 weeks on oral tofacitinib. The sample's treatment or condition, from its label and the paper: oral pan-JAK inhibitor, 5-10 mg twice daily. Library method: the immunoSEQ multiplex PCR assay. RNA was extracted from all samples and reverse transcribed into cDNA, which served as template for TCR sequencing. TCRdb limited this immuneACCESS table to in-frame rearrangements with V and J called. A share of clones is missing; checked studies link under half to unresolved V genes, and the rest is unexplained. This sample gives 150,000 to 200,000 clones in total; 55% to 75% of them show up just once. The top ten hold 5.5% to 6% of the sample. This specimen was CD4+ T cells sorted from blood, taken at week 24, from a patient treated with tofacitinib. These receptor sequences come from a human donor with alopecia areata.

The chain links TRBV4-1 to TRBJ2-3; 7 bases fit TRBD2. V was pared by 1 base and J by 4 bases, with 8 bases of the junction left unmatched. The CDR3 runs 16 residues. Germline values: CDR1 MGHRA, CDR2 YSYEKL. The CDR3 sequence: CASSQGWGGFADTQYF. In DNA, the CDR3 is TGCGCCAGCAGCCAAGGGTGGGGAGGGTTCGCAGATACGCAGTATTTT.

V and J are TRBV9 and TRBJ2-5; 7 positions agree with TRBD1. Germline CDR1 and CDR2: SGDLS and YYNGEE. V dropped 3 bases and J dropped 1; count of bases not matched to a gene: 0. The CDR3 has 13 amino acids. The CDR3 nucleotides read TGTGCCAGCAGCGGGGACAGCCAAGAGACCCAGTACTTC. This codes for CASSGDSQETQYF. Complete variable domain (other parts from reference TRBV9 and TRBJ2-5): DSGVTQTPKHLITATGQRVTLRCSPRSGDLSVYWYQQSLDQGLQFLIQYYNGEERAKGNILERFSAQQFPDLHSELNLSSLELGDSALYFCASSGDSQETQYFGPGTRLLVL.

This clone was observed a few times. The chain joins TRBV2 to TRBJ2-2, with D perhaps matching TRBD1 (6 bases). CDR1 and CDR2 from the germline V gene are SNHLY and FYNNEI. This CDR3 spans 14 amino acids. V shed 4 bases and J shed 3 bases, with 9 bases lying between them. The CDR3, as DNA: TGTGCCAGCAGTGGAACAGGGTACACCGGGGAGCTGTTTTTT. Translating it yields CASSGTGYTGELFF. Using reference TRBV2 and TRBJ2-2 for the parts outside the CDR3, the full variable domain is EPEVTQTPSHQVTQMGQEVILRCVPISNHLYFYWYRQILGQKVEFLVSFYNNEISEKSEIFDDQFSVERPDGSNFTLKIRSTKLEDSAMYFCASSGTGYTGELFFGEGSRLTVL.

There are a few counts of this clone. J is TRBJ1-1 and V is TRBV30; D is ambiguous. Per the germline V gene, CDR1 is GTSNPN and CDR2 is SVGIG (reference sequence). There are 12 residues in the CDR3. V lost 4 bases and J lost 1, with 7 bases in between. CDR3 in amino acids: CAWTRQNTEAFF. CDR3 DNA sequence: TGTGCCTGGACTAGACAGAACACTGAAGCTTTCTTT.

The chain combines TRBV21-1 with TRBJ2-7. TRBV21-1 has pseudogene status. The CDR3 length is 17 residues. The CDR3 DNA is TGTGCCAGCAGCAATTCCCACCATAGGCAGGGACCTCTGGAGCAGTACTTC. Translated: CASSNSHHRQGPLEQYF.

This chain connects TRBV11-2 to TRBJ2-5, with TRBD2 as a possible D gene (5 bases). This CDR3 contains 13 residues. Trimming took off 5 bases at V and 4 bases at J, with 11 bases between the two ends. The germline V gene encodes CDR1 SGHAT and CDR2 FQNNGV. The CDR3 protein is CASSQEVAETQYF. Here the CDR3 DNA reads TGTGCCAGCAGCCAGGAGGTTGCAGAGACCCAGTACTTC.

This chain uses TRBV29-1 with TRBJ2-7, with 7 bases identical to TRBD1. There are 15 residues in the CDR3. The trim removed 0 bases at V and 4 bases at J, leaving 9 bases unmatched. Germline CDR1 reads SQVTM; CDR2 reads ANQGSEA. The CDR3 bases are TGCAGCGTTGAAGATCTAAGGACAGGACAGTACGAGCAGTACTTC. It yields the protein CSVEDLRTGQYEQYF.

This clone came up a few times. The chain carries TRBV9 and TRBJ2-1, with D perhaps TRBD1 or TRBD2 (5 bases each). The V and J ends lost 3 bases and 2 bases respectively, with 12 bases between them. CDR1 SGDLS and CDR2 YYNGEE come from the germline V gene. This CDR3 comprises 15 residues. The DNA of the CDR3 is TGTGCCAGCAGCGAGGAAGGGGACGCCTACAATGAGCAGTTCTTC. Its protein product is CASSEEGDAYNEQFF. The full variable domain, its missing parts supplied by reference TRBV9 and TRBJ2-1, is DSGVTQTPKHLITATGQRVTLRCSPRSGDLSVYWYQQSLDQGLQFLIQYYNGEERAKGNILERFSAQQFPDLHSELNLSSLELGDSALYFCASSEEGDAYNEQFFGPGTRLTVL.

This chain uses TRBV27 with TRBJ1-5, with unresolved D. The germline V gene encodes CDR1 MNHEY and CDR2 SMNVEV (reference sequence). Trimming shortened V by 0 bases and J by 2 bases, and 8 bases separated the two germline ends. The CDR3 has 15 amino acids. CDR3 sequence (DNA): TGTGCCAGCAGTTTATCGCGTTTCGGCAATCAGCCCCAGCATTTT. Its translation: CASSLSRFGNQPQHF.

The genes are TRBV2 and TRBJ2-7; 8 bases agree with TRBD1. The CDR3 spans 16 residues. V lost 4 bases, J lost 3 bases, and 11 bases stayed unmatched. Germline CDR1 reads SNHLY; CDR2 reads FYNNEI. The CDR3 spells CASSGKRTGPGYEQYF. DNA of the CDR3: TGTGCCAGCAGTGGAAAGAGGACAGGGCCGGGCTACGAGCAGTACTTC.

This chain connects TRBV30 to TRBJ2-5; 10 bases fit TRBD2. The length of the CDR3 is 17 residues. Germline lookup yields CDR1 GTSNPN and CDR2 SVGIG (reference sequence). V lost 0 bases, J lost 4 bases, and 11 bases stayed unmatched. CDR3 loop: CAWSVGASGSSGETQYF. DNA for the CDR3: TGTGCCTGGAGTGTAGGGGCTAGCGGGAGCAGTGGAGAGACCCAGTACTTC.

This chain uses TRBV9 with TRBJ2-7; the match to TRBD1 covers 9 bases. The junction had 6 bases not matched to a gene; V was cut back by 3 bases and J by 2 bases. The CDR3 has 15 residues. Germline lookup yields CDR1 SGDLS and CDR2 YYNGEE. The CDR3 spells CASSARDRVPYEQYF. CDR3 coding DNA: TGTGCCAGCAGCGCCCGGGACAGGGTTCCCTACGAGCAGTACTTC.

This chain joins TRBV30 and TRBJ1-3; TRBD1 matches at 7 bases. V lost 3 bases to trimming and J lost 1 base; unmatched junction nucleotides: 3. The CDR3 sequence is 14 residues long. From germline, CDR1 is GTSNPN and CDR2 SVGIG (reference sequence). This CDR3 is CAWRADRSGNTIYF. The CDR3 nucleotides read TGTGCCTGGAGAGCGGACAGGTCTGGAAACACCATATATTTT.

The chain joins TRBV30 to TRBJ2-5; D call uncertain. Germline values: CDR1 GTSNPN, CDR2 SVGIG (reference sequence). The CDR3 totals 13 residues. V was cut by 3 bases and J by 0 bases, with 8 bases left in between. The CDR3 DNA sequence: TGTGCCTGGAGCGGCCCGGACCAAGAGACCCAGTACTTC. This sequence encodes CAWSGPDQETQYF.

The chain joins TRBV2 to TRBJ2-2, with D possibly matching TRBD2 (5 bases). CDR1 and CDR2 (germline): SNHLY, FYNNEI. The CDR3 contains 14 residues. V gave up 6 bases and J gave up 6 bases, with 14 bases separating them. The CDR3 here is CASRTGLGPGELFF. The CDR3 DNA sequence: TGTGCCAGCAGAACGGGATTGGGCCCCGGGGAGCTGTTTTTT.

The chain couples TRBV27 to TRBJ1-5; 9 bases align to TRBD1. V lost 1 base, J lost 6 bases, and 7 bases stayed unmatched. This CDR3 region has 16 residues. Per germline, CDR1 MNHEY and CDR2 SMNVEV (reference sequence). The CDR3: CASSLWAGQGIQPQHF. CDR3 coding DNA: TGTGCCAGCAGTTTATGGGCAGGACAGGGGATTCAGCCCCAGCATTTT.

The chain couples TRBV28 to TRBJ2-3; 10 bases align to TRBD1. The CDR3 spans 18 residues. The ends lost 4 bases at V and 3 bases at J; junction bases unmatched: 13. Germline loops: CDR1 MDHEN, CDR2 SYDVKM. CDR3 nucleotides: TGTGCCAGCAGTTCCTCCCCTTGGGACAGGGGTGGGACAGATACGCAGTATTTT. Translating it yields CASSSSPWDRGGTDTQYF.

The chain combines TRBV4-3 with TRBJ2-3, with 10 positions matching TRBD1. CDR1 and CDR2 from the germline V gene are LGHNA and YSLEER. The CDR3 consists of 15 residues. V lost 2 bases to trimming and J lost 4 bases; unmatched junction nucleotides: 3. This chain's CDR3 is CASSQLTGGADTQYF. CDR3 nucleotides: TGCGCCAGCAGCCAACTGACAGGGGGCGCAGATACGCAGTATTTT.

Of note for this clone: The sample carries other DNA sequences with the same CDR3. V usage is TRBV9 and J usage is TRBJ2-5, with D possibly being TRBD1 (5 bases). The CDR3 runs 14 residues. V lost 0 bases and J 1 base, leaving 7 bases between the germline ends. Germline V lookup: CDR1 SGDLS, CDR2 YYNGEE. CDR3 nucleotide sequence: TGTGCCAGCAGCGTAGGGGGCTTCCAAGAGACCCAGTACTTC. Its translation is CASSVGGFQETQYF.

CDR3 amino acids: CASSESGAQGETQYF. CDR3 sequence (DNA): TGTGCCAGCAGTGAGAGCGGGGCCCAGGGGGAGACCCAGTACTTC. The rearrangement links TRBV9 to TRBJ2-5, with a possible D match to TRBD2 (7 bases). V was shortened by 5 bases and J by 5 bases, with 19 bases between the two germline ends. The germline CDR1 and CDR2 sequences are SGDLS and YYNGEE. CDR3 length: 15 amino acids.

In regard to this clone: Additional DNA sequences in this sample encode the identical CDR3. The chain employs TRBV5-1 and TRBJ2-3; D gene uncertain. The CDR3 loop spans 12 amino acids. Trimming removed 0 bases at V and 5 bases at J, with 4 bases between. CDR1 is SGHRS and CDR2 is YFSETQ in the germline V gene. The CDR3 is CASSLEGDTQYF. CDR3 coding DNA: TGCGCCAGCAGCTTGGAAGGAGATACGCAGTATTTT.

V and J are TRBV7-2 and TRBJ2-7; the D is unclear. With 0 bases removed from V and 5 bases from J, the gap between germline ends came to 8 bases. CDR1 SGHTA and CDR2 FQGNSA come from the germline V gene. There are 13 residues in the CDR3. The CDR3 DNA reads TGTGCCAGCAGCTTAGCCGGAGACGACGAGCAGTACTTC. It encodes CASSLAGDDEQYF. Variable domain in full (rest from reference TRBV7-2 and TRBJ2-7): GAGVSQSPSNKVTEKGKDVELRCDPISGHTALYWYRQSLGQGLEFLIYFQGNSAPDKSGLPSDRFSAERTGGSVSTLTIQRTQQEDSAVYLCASSLAGDDEQYFGPGTRLTVT.

J is TRBJ1-2 and V is TRBV30, with 8 nucleotides matching TRBD1. This CDR3 spans 14 amino acids. Germline CDR1 reads GTSNPN; CDR2 reads SVGIG (reference sequence). The J segment lost 4 bases and the V segment lost 3 bases, leaving 7 bases of the junction unmatched. The CDR3 nucleotides are TGTGCCTGGAGCGATGAGACAGGGGCCTATGGCTACACCTTC. Translated: CAWSDETGAYGYTF.

V gene TRBV15 combines with J gene TRBJ2-1; D is uncertain. The CDR3 is made up of 15 amino acids. The germline V gene encodes CDR1 LNHNV and CDR2 YYDKDF (reference sequence). Trimming left V 1 base short and J 6 bases short, with 13 bases between. The CDR3 reads CATSRGIPQINEQFF. Here the CDR3 DNA reads TGTGCCACCAGCAGAGGGATTCCCCAAATCAATGAGCAGTTCTTC.

The V gene is TRBV27, the J gene TRBJ2-3; 8 nucleotides match TRBD1. J was trimmed by 5 bases and V by 6 bases; bases with no gene match: 4. CDR1 and CDR2 from the germline V gene are MNHEY and SMNVEV (reference sequence). The CDR3 extends over 13 amino acids. The CDR3, as DNA: TGTGCCAGCAGGGACAGGGATAGAGATACGCAGTATTTT. Its translation is CASRDRDRDTQYF.

V is TRBV13 and J is TRBJ1-3, with 7 positions matching TRBD1. The CDR3 totals 15 residues. Per germline, CDR1 PRHDT and CDR2 FYEKMQ (reference sequence). The V gene end was trimmed by 2 bases and the J gene end by 2 bases; junction bases not matched to a gene: 3. The CDR3, as DNA: TGTGCCAGCAGCTTATACGGGACAGCTGGAAACACCATATATTTT. This codes for CASSLYGTAGNTIYF. Supplemented by reference TRBV13 and TRBJ1-3, the full variable domain reads AAGVIQSPRHLIKEKRETATLKCYPIPRHDTVYWYQQGPGQDPQFLISFYEKMQSDKGSIPDRFSAQQFSDYHSELNMSSLELGDSALYFCASSLYGTAGNTIYFGEGSWLTVV.

This clone was found a few times. The chain is built from TRBV18 and TRBJ2-7; TRBD1 aligns across 9 bases. V lost 1 base to trimming and J lost 6 bases; unmatched junction nucleotides: 1. This CDR3 is 13 amino acids long. The germline gives CDR1 KGHSH, CDR2 LQKENI. The CDR3 spells CASSPRDRAEQYF. The DNA of the CDR3 is TGTGCCAGCTCACCACGGGACAGGGCCGAGCAGTACTTC.

The V gene is TRBV20-1, the J gene TRBJ2-5; D not resolved. The V end lost 6 bases, the J end lost 3 bases, and 8 bases lay between the germline ends. This CDR3 spans 11 amino acids. Germline V lookup: CDR1 DFQATT, CDR2 SNEGSKA (reference sequence). The CDR3 sequence is CSAAREETQYF. The CDR3 DNA reads as TGCAGTGCCGCTAGGGAAGAGACCCAGTACTTC.

To note about this clone: One end of the junction is discordant with germline, which a read error may explain. J is TRBJ2-1 and V is TRBV6-1, with 9 bases that match TRBD2. The CDR3 has 15 residues. The V gene's germline CDR1 is MNHNS and CDR2 SASEGT. CDR3 DNA: TGTGCCAGCAGGGAAGCGGGGGGAGGTTCGAATGAGCAGTTCTTC. It codes for CASREAGGGSNEQFF.

The chain uses TRBV29-1 and TRBJ2-7; TRBD1 might be the D (6 bases). With 4 bases removed from V and 0 bases from J, the gap between germline ends came to 10 bases. The length of the CDR3 is 13 residues. From germline, CDR1 is SQVTM and CDR2 ANQGSEA. In nucleotides, the CDR3 is TGCAGCGTTGGGACAGCTTCCTCCTACGAGCAGTACTTC. It encodes CSVGTASSYEQYF.